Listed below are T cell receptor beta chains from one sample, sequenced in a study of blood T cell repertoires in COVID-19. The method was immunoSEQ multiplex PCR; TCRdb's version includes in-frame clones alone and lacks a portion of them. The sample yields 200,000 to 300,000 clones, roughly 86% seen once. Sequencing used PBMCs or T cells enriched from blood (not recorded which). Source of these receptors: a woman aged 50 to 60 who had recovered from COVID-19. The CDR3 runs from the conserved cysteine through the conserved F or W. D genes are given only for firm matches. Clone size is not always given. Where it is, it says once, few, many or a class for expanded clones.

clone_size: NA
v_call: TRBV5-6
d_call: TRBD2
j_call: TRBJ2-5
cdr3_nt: TGTGCCAGCAGCCCCTACTCGCGGGGGGGAGAGACCCAGTACTTC
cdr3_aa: CASSPYSRGGETQYF

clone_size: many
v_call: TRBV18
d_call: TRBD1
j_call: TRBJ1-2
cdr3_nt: TGTGCCAGCTCACCTGGGACAGGGGGCTATGGCTACACCTTC
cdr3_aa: CASSPGTGGYGYTF

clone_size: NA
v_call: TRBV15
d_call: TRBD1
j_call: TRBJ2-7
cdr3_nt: TGTGCCACCAGCAGAGGTCCGGGACAGGGGGCTTACGAGCAGTACTTC
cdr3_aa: CATSRGPGQGAYEQYF

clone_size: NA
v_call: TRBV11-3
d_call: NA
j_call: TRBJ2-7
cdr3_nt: TGTGCCAGCAGCTCAGGGAAGTCCTACGAGCAGTACTTC
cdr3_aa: CASSSGKSYEQYF

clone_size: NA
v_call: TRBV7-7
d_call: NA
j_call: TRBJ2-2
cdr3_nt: TGTGCTAGCAGCTTATCAACGGCGAACACCGGGGAGCTGTTTTTT
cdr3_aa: CASSLSTANTGELFF

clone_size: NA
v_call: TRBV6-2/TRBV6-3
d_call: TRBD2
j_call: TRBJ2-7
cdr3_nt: TGTGCCAGCAGTTACTCGTCTAGCGGGAGTGGCGAGCAGTACTTC
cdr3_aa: CASSYSSSGSGEQYF

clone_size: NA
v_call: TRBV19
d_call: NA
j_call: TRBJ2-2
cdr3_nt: TGTGCCAGTAATAGAAGAGCGAACACCGGGGAGCTGTTTTTT
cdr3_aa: CASNRRANTGELFF

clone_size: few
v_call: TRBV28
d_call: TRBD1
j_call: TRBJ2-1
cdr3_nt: TGTGCCAGCAGACTGGGACAGGTTAACTCCTACAATGAGCAGTTCTTC
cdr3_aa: CASRLGQVNSYNEQFF

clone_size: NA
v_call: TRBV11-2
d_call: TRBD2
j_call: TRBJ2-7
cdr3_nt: TGTGCCAGCAGATCCATAAGGGAAGCTAGCGGGTGGCACCTCTACGAGCAGTACTTC
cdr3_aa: CASRSIREASGWHLYEQYF

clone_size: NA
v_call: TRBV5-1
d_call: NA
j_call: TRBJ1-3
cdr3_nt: TGCGCCAGCAGCCAGGACACGAGCTCTGGAAACACCATATATTTT
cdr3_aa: CASSQDTSSGNTIYF

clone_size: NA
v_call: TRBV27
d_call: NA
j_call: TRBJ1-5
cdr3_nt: TGTGCCAGCAGTGACCGGGGGTACAATCAGCCCCAGCATTTT
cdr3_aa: CASSDRGYNQPQHF

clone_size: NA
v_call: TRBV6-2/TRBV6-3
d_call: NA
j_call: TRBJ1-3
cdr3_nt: TGTGCCAGCAGTTATCATGGAAACACCATATATTTT
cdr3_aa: CASSYHGNTIYF

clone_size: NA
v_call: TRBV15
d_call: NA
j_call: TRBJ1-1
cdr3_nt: TGTGCCACCAGCAGAGTCGTACAGGGTGAAGCTTTCTTT
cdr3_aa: CATSRVVQGEAFF

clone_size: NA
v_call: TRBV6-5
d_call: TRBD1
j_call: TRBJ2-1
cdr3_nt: TGTGCCAGCAGTCCCCGACAGGGAAGGGAGCAGTTCTTC
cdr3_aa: CASSPRQGREQFF

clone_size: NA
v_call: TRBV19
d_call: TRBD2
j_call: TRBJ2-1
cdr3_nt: TGTGCCAGTAGTAGCGGGAGATTCGATGAGCAGTTCTTC
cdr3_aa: CASSSGRFDEQFF

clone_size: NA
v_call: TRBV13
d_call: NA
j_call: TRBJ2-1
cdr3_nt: TGTGCCAGCAGCTCAGTCGAGGGTGGAACTTTATCCTACAATGAGCAGTTCTTC
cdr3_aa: CASSSVEGGTLSYNEQFF

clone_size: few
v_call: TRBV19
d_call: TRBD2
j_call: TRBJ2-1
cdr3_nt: TGTGCCAGTAGTATAAGACCGGGACTAGGAGGTGGGGGGTTCTTC
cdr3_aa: CASSIRPGLGGGGFF

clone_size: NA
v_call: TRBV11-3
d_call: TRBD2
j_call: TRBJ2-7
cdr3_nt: TGTGCCAGCAGCTTAAGAGCCATGGGGAAGCGGGGATCCTACGAGCAGTACTTC
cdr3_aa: CASSLRAMGKRGSYEQYF

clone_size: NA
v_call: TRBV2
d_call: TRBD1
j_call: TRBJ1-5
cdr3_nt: TGTGCCAGCAATCCGGACAGGGGGGGCAATCAGCCCCAGCATTTT
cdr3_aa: CASNPDRGGNQPQHF

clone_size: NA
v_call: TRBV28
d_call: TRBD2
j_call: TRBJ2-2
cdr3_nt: TGTGCCAGCAGATCCTCTAGCGGGGGCCCCACCGGGGAGCTGTTTTTT
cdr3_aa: CASRSSSGGPTGELFF

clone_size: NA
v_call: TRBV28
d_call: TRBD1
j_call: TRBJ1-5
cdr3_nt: TGTGCCAGCATAAGGACAGGGGACCATCAGCCCCAGCATTTT
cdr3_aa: CASIRTGDHQPQHF

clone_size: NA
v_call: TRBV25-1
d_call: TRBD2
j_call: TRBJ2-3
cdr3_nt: TGTGCCAGCAGACCAGCGGGAGACGGCACAGATACGCAGTATTTT
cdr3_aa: CASRPAGDGTDTQYF

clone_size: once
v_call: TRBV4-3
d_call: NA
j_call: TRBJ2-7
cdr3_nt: TGCGCCAGCAGCCGGGGAGCGGAACCCTACGAGCAGTACTTC
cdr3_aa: CASSRGAEPYEQYF